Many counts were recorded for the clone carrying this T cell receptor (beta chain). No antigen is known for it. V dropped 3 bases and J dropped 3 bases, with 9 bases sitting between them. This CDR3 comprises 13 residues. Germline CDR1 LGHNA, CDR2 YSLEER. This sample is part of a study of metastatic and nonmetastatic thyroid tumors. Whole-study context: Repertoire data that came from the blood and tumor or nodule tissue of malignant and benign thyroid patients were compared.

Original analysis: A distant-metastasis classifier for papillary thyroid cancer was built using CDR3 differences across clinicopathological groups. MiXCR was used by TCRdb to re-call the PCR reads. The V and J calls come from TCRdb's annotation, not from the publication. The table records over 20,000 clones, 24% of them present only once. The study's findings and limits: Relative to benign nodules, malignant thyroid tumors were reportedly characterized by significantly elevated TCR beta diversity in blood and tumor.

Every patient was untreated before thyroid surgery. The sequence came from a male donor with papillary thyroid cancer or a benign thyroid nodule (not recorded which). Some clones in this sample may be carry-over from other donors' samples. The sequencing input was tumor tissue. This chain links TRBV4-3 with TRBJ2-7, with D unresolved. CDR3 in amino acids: CASSQEQYYEQYF. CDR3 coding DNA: TGCGCCAGCAGCCAGGAGCAGTACTACGAGCAGTACTTC.